This T cell receptor beta chain was identified in a study of cytomegalovirus exposure and HLA in healthy donors. The CDR3 is made up of 19 amino acids. Trimming at V came to 2 bases and at J to 3 bases, leaving 12 bases not matched to a gene. Germline CDR1 is SGDLS and CDR2 is YYNGEE. PCR involved 60 Vbeta and 13 Jbeta primers. Some clones are missing from TCRdb's copy, which holds only in-frame ones; the method was immunoSEQ multiplex PCR. This sample has approximately 150,000 clones; around 74% occur once, and the top ten carry 6.3%. The rearrangement links TRBV9 to TRBJ2-2; 11 nucleotides match TRBD2. Material for sequencing was PBMCs. This receptor was identified in a man aged 50-59 years in good health and CMV-seropositive. The CDR3 nucleotides read TGTGCCAGCAGCGTTCGCCTAGCGGGAGGAAGGTCGGACACCGGGGAGCTGTTTTTT. It yields the protein CASSVRLAGGRSDTGELFF. The complete variable domain, with remaining parts taken from reference TRBV9 and TRBJ2-2, reads DSGVTQTPKHLITATGQRVTLRCSPRSGDLSVYWYQQSLDQGLQFLIQYYNGEERAKGNILERFSAQQFPDLHSELNLSSLELGDSALYFCASSVRLAGGRSDTGELFFGEGSRLTVL.